This record looks at one TCR beta chain sequence and its context. These data belong to a study of T cell changes during pregnancy in multiple sclerosis. The table came from immunoSEQ multiplex PCR; TCRdb's copy has only in-frame clones and leaves some out. The profile shows about 56,000 clones, around nine tenths of them singletons. The CDR3 covers 14 residues. Trimming cost V 5 bases and J 0 bases, with 9 bases left between them. Germline V gives CDR1 SNHLY, CDR2 FYNNEI. The sample consisted of peripheral blood from another person, used as feeder cells. The TCR originated in a human donor whose cells served as feeder cells for cultures in a pregnancy study. This chain uses TRBV2 with TRBJ2-3; D possibly corresponds to TRBD1 (6 bases). DNA for the CDR3: TGTGCCAGCAGTCAGGGGTCTAGCACAGATACGCAGTATTTT. Protein sequence: CASSQGSSTDTQYF.